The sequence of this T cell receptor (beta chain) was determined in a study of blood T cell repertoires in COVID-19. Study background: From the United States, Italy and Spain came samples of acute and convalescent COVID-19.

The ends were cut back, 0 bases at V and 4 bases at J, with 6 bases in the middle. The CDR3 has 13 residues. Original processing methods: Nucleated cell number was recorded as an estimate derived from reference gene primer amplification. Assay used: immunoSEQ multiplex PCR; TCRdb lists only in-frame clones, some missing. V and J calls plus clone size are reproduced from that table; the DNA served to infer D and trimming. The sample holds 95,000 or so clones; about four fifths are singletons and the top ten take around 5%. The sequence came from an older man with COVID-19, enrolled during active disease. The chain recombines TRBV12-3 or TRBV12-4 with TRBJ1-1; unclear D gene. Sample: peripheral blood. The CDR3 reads CASSLAEGTEAFF. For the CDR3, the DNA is TGTGCCAGCAGTTTAGCGGAGGGCACTGAAGCTTTCTTT.